This entry lists 4 T cell receptor beta chains sequenced from one sample in a study of shared clonotypes between healthy human individuals (dated by TCRdb to 2020 to 2022). Library prep was done by the immunoSEQ multiplex PCR assay. What TCRdb holds here is the immuneACCESS table cut down to in-frame rearrangements. Part of the clones is not present; checked against another copy, under half of the missing clones reflect an unresolved V gene, and the others are unexplained. The sample table shows roughly 2.2 million clones, and around 90% are seen once. The top ten clonotypes cover more than 0.35% of the sample. Specimen: naive CD4+ T cells from PBMCs. Read against the paper, the sample's cell subset or site label means: CD45RA+ positively selected. The source is a man aged 18 to 29 in good health. Some clones in this sample may be carry-over from other donors' samples.

The chain joins TRBV6-5 to TRBJ2-7; 8 bases fit TRBD2. The CDR3 has 15 amino acids. Germline CDR1 MNHEY, CDR2 SVGAGI. J gave up 3 bases and V 4 bases, and 8 bases lay outside the gene matches. The CDR3 spells CASSSRAGGFYEQYF. In DNA form, the CDR3 reads TGTGCCAGCAGTTCCAGGGCGGGAGGTTTCTACGAGCAGTACTTC.

The CDR3 reads CASRRTASSYEQYF. DNA for the CDR3: TGCGCCAGCAGAAGGACAGCATCCTCCTACGAGCAGTACTTC. The chain has TRBV5-1 and TRBJ2-7, with D perhaps TRBD1 (6 bases). V lost 5 bases to trimming and J lost 0 bases, with 12 bases between them. The length of the CDR3 is 14 residues. Germline V gene lookup returns CDR1 SGHRS and CDR2 YFSETQ.

J is TRBJ2-1 and V is TRBV18, with D perhaps TRBD2 (5 bases). Trimming removed 0 bases at V and 7 bases at J, with 10 bases between. The CDR3 spans 14 residues. CDR1 and CDR2 (germline): KGHSH, LQKENI. CDR3 loop: CASSPPSGRNEQFF. DNA for the CDR3: TGTGCCAGCTCACCACCGAGCGGTAGGAATGAGCAGTTCTTC.

Comments on this clone: This sample also contains other DNA sequences that code for the same CDR3. This chain joins TRBV2 and TRBJ2-1, with 7 bases matching TRBD1. Germline CDR1 is SNHLY and CDR2 is FYNNEI. The CDR3 runs to 15 residues. Trimming at V came to 4 bases and at J to 2 bases, leaving 5 bases not matched to a gene. CDR3: CASSGGQGAYNEQFF. The CDR3 DNA reads TGTGCCAGCAGTGGTGGGCAGGGGGCCTACAATGAGCAGTTCTTC.